This T cell receptor beta chain was observed in a study of neurological immune-mediated disorders. Study-wide results and caveats: Phylogenetic grouping assigned the repertoires of 18 of 34 multiple sclerosis patients to a single related-CDR3 cluster, which may represent a signature.

The germline CDR1 and CDR2 sequences are DFQATT and SNEGSKA (reference sequence). V lost 5 bases, J lost 3 bases, and 5 bases lay in between. The CDR3 has 11 residues. MiXCR, run by TCRdb on the 5' RACE reads, gives a single entry per CDR3 protein. The data hold about 88,000 distinct CDR3 sequences, with 3.5% to 4% observed a single time. In its sample, this clonotype was seen many times. What it recognizes is unknown. V is TRBV20-1 and J is TRBJ2-1; D remains ambiguous. Sequenced sample: PBMCs. This receptor was taken from a woman aged 18-29 years with multiple sclerosis. The CDR3 DNA reads TGCAGTGCTCCCCTCTACAATGAGCAGTTCTTC. Its translation is CSAPLYNEQFF.